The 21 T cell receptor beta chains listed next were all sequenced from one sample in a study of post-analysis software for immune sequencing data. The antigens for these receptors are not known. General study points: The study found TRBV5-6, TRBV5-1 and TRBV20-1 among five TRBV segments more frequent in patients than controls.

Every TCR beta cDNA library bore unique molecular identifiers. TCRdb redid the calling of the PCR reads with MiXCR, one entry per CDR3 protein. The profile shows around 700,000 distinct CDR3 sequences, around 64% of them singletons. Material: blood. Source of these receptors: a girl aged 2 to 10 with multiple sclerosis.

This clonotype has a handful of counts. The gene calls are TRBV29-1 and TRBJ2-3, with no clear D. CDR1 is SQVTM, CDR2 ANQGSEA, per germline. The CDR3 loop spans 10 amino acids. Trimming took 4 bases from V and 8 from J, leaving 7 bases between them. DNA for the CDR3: TGCAGCGTTGGGTCTGGTACGCAGTATTTT. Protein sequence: CSVGSGTQYF.

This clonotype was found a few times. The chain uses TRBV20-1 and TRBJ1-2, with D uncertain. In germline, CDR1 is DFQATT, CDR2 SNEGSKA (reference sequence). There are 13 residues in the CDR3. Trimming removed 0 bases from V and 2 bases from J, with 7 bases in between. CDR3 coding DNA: TGCAGTGCTAGAGATCGAGAGAACTATGGCTACACCTTC. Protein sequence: CSARDRENYGYTF.

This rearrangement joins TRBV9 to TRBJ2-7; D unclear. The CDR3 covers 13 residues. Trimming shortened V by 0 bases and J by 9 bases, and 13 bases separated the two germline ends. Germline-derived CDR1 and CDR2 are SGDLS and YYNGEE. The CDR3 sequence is CASSVGIEAPQYF. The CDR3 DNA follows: TGTGCCAGCAGCGTAGGGATCGAGGCACCGCAGTACTTC. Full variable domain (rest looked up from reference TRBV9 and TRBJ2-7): DSGVTQTPKHLITATGQRVTLRCSPRSGDLSVYWYQQSLDQGLQFLIQYYNGEERAKGNILERFSAQQFPDLHSELNLSSLELGDSALYFCASSVGIEAPQYFGPGTRLTVT.

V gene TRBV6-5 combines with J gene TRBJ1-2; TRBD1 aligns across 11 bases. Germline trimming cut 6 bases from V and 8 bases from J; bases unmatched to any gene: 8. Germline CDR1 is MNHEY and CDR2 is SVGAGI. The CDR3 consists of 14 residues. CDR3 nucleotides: TGTGCCAGCAGGCGGGACAGGGGGTCCCTGGGCTACACCTTC. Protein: CASRRDRGSLGYTF.

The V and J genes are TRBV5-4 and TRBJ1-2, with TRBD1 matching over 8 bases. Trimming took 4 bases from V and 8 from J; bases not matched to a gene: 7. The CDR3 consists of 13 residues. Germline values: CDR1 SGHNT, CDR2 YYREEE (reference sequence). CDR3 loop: CASSLWTGQGYTF. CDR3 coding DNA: TGTGCCAGCAGCCTTTGGACAGGGCAAGGCTACACCTTC.

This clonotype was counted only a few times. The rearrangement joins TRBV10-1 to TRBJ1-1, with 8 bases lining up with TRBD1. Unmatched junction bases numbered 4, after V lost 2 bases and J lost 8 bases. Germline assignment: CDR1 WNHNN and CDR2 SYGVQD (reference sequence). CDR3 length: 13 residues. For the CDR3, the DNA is TGCGCCAGCAGTGAGCCCGGACAGGGAGAAGCTTTCTTT. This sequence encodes CASSEPGQGEAFF.

CDR3 sequence reads: CASSLRTGPGYGYTF. The CDR3 DNA sequence: TGCGCCAGCAGCTTGCGGACAGGGCCTGGCTATGGCTACACCTTC. The rearrangement uses TRBV5-1 and TRBJ1-2; 8 bases map to TRBD1. The CDR3 runs 15 residues. V was clipped by 1 base and J by 4 bases; unmatched bases: 6. Germline CDR1 reads SGHRS; CDR2 reads YFSETQ.

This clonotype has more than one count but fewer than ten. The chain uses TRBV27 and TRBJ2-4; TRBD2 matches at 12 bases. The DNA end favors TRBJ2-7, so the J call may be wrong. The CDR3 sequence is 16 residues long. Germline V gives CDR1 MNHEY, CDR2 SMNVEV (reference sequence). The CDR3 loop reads CASSLSTSGGSYEQYF. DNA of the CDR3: TGTGCCAGCAGTTTATCGACTAGCGGGGGAAGCTACGAGCAGTACTTC.

The CDR3 coding sequence is TGCGCCAGCAGGAACGCAGGGGGCGCGGACAGGCAGTTCTTC. This gives the protein CASRNAGGADRQFF. The V gene is TRBV4-1, the J gene TRBJ2-1; TRBD1 agrees at 8 bases. V shed 6 bases, J shed 12 bases, and the junction held 13 bases outside the gene matches. The CDR3 extends over 14 amino acids. Germline V gene sequence: CDR1 MGHRA, CDR2 YSYEKL.

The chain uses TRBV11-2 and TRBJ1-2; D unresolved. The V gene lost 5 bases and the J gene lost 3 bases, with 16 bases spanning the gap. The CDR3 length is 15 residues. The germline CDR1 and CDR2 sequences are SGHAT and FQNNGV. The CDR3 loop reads CASSPAGVWHYGYTF. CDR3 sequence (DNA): TGTGCCAGCAGCCCCGCGGGCGTCTGGCACTATGGCTACACCTTC.

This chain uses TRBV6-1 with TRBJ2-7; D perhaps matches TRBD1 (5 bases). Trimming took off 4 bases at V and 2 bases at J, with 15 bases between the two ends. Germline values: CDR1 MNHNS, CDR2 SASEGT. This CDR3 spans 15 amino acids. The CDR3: CASSAKGHRTYEQYF. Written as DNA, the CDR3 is TGTGCCAGCAGTGCAAAGGGCCACAGGACCTACGAGCAGTACTTC.

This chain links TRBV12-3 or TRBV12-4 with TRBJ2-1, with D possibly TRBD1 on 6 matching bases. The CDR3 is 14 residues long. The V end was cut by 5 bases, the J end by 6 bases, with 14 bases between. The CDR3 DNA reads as TGTGCCAGCAGTGTACAGGGTTGGGGCAATGAGCAGTTCTTC. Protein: CASSVQGWGNEQFF.

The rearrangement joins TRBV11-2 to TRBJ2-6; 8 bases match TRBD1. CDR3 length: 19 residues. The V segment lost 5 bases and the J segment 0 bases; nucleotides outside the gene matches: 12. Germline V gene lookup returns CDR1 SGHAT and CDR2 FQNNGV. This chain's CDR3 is CASSSRTGSLPSGANVLTF. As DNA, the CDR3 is TGTGCCAGCAGCAGCCGGACAGGGAGCCTCCCCTCTGGGGCCAACGTCCTGACTTTC.

In nucleotides, the CDR3 is TGTGCCAGCAGCATAGGGCAGGGGTCCTATAGAGCTTTCTTT. Its translation: CASSIGQGSYRAFF. The V gene is TRBV21-1, the J gene TRBJ1-1; the table names TRBD1, a call not compared with the DNA. TRBV21-1 is flagged as a pseudogene. This CDR3 is 14 amino acids long.

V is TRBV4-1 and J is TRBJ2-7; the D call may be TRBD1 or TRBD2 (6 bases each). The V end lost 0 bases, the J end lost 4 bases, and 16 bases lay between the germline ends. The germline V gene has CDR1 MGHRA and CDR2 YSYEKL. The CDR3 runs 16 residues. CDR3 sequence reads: CASSQDRGAYRYEQYF. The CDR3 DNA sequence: TGCGCCAGCAGCCAAGATAGGGGGGCATACCGTTACGAGCAGTACTTC.

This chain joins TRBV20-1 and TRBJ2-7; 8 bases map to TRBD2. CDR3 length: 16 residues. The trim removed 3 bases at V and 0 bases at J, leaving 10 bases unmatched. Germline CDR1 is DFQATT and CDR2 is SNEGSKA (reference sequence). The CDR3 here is CSASHGLAPDSYEQYF. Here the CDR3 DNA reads TGCAGTGCTAGCCACGGACTAGCTCCTGACTCCTACGAGCAGTACTTC.

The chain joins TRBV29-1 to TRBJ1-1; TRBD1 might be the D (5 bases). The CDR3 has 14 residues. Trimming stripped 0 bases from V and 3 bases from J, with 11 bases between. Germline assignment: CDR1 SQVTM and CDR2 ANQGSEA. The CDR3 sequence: CSVEDPREDTEAFF. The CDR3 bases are TGCAGCGTTGAAGATCCCAGGGAAGACACTGAAGCTTTCTTT.

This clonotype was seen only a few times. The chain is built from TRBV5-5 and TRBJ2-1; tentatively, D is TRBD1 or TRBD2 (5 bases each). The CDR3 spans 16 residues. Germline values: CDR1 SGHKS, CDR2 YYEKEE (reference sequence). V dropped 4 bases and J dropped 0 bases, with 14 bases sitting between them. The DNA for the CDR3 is TGTGCCAGCAGCCTGGAGTGGGGACCCTCCTACAATGAGCAGTTCTTC. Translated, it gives CASSLEWGPSYNEQFF.

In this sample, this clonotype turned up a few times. CDR3 nucleotide sequence: TGTGCCAGCAGCTTTTGGACAGGGAACTACGAGCAGTACTTC. Amino acids: CASSFWTGNYEQYF. V and J are TRBV5-5 and TRBJ2-7; TRBD1 aligns across 8 bases. There are 14 residues in the CDR3. Germline CDR1 is SGHKS and CDR2 is YYEKEE (reference sequence). Germline trimming cut 2 bases from V and 3 bases from J; bases unmatched to any gene: 4.

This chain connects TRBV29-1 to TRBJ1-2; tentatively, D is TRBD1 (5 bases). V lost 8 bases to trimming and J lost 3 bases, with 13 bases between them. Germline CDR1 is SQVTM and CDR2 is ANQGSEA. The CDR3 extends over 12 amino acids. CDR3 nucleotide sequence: TGCAGCTTCCGGGACGGCCACTATGGCTACACCTTC. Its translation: CSFRDGHYGYTF. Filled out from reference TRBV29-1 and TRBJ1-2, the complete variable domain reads SAVISQKPSRDICQRGTSLTIQCQVDSQVTMMFWYRQQPGQSLTLIATANQGSEATYESGFVIDKFPISRPNLTFSTLTVSNMSPEDSSIYLCSFRDGHYGYTFGSGTRLTVV.

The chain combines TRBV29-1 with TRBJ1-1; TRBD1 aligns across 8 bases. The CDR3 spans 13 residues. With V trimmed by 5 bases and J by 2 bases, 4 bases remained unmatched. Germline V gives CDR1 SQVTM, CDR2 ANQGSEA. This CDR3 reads CSVRDRGNTEAFF. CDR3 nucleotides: TGCAGCGTTCGTGACAGGGGAAACACTGAAGCTTTCTTT.